Listed below are T cell receptor beta chains from one sample, sequenced in a study of blood T cell repertoires in COVID-19. Assay: immunoSEQ multiplex PCR; the TCRdb copy retains only in-frame clones and omits some. The sample lists approximately 110,000 clones, 70% to 90% occurring once. Sequenced input: peripheral blood. These receptors were taken from an older woman with acute or convalescent COVID-19. CDR3s include the opening cysteine and the closing phenylalanine or tryptophan. A D gene is named only where the DNA matches it firmly. Size is stated for part of the rows, as once, few or many counts, or as a class when the clone is expanded.

clone size: .
V gene: TRBV6-4
J gene: TRBJ1-2
D gene: TRBD1
CDR3 protein: CASSDSFQGAFYGYTF
CDR3 DNA: TGTGCCAGCAGTGACTCTTTTCAGGGGGCCTTCTATGGCTACACCTTC

clone size: .
V gene: TRBV3-1/TRBV3-2
J gene: TRBJ1-4
D gene: .
CDR3 protein: CASSLTDSRKLFF
CDR3 DNA: TGTGCCAGCAGCCTCACAGACAGCCGAAAACTGTTTTTT

clone size: .
V gene: TRBV24-1
J gene: TRBJ2-5
D gene: .
CDR3 protein: CATRGTAGETQYF
CDR3 DNA: TGTGCCACCAGGGGGACAGCGGGAGAGACCCAGTACTTC

clone size: .
V gene: TRBV28
J gene: TRBJ2-7
D gene: TRBD2
CDR3 protein: CASSPALAGAHEQYF
CDR3 DNA: TGTGCCAGCAGTCCCGCCCTAGCGGGGGCTCACGAGCAGTACTTC

clone size: .
V gene: TRBV6-2/TRBV6-3
J gene: TRBJ2-3
D gene: .
CDR3 protein: CASSPNGDTQYF
CDR3 DNA: TGTGCCAGCAGCCCTAATGGCGATACGCAGTATTTT

clone size: .
V gene: TRBV6-1
J gene: TRBJ1-1
D gene: .
CDR3 protein: CASSRQGDTEAFF
CDR3 DNA: TGTGCCAGCAGTCGCCAGGGTGATACTGAAGCTTTCTTT

clone size: .
V gene: TRBV4-1
J gene: TRBJ2-3
D gene: .
CDR3 protein: CASRSSGALSTDTQYF
CDR3 DNA: TGCGCCAGCAGAAGTTCAGGGGCACTCAGCACAGATACGCAGTATTTT

clone size: .
V gene: TRBV7-2
J gene: TRBJ1-6
D gene: .
CDR3 protein: CASSLGGSYNSPLHF
CDR3 DNA: TGTGCCAGCAGCTTGGGGGGTTCCTATAATTCACCCCTCCACTTT

clone size: .
V gene: TRBV7-3
J gene: TRBJ1-2
D gene: TRBD1
CDR3 protein: CASSPTGGASYGYTF
CDR3 DNA: TGTGCCAGCAGTCCAACAGGGGGCGCGAGCTATGGCTACACCTTC

clone size: few
V gene: TRBV6-5
J gene: TRBJ1-1
D gene: .
CDR3 protein: CASSTDSVRNTEAFF
CDR3 DNA: TGTGCCAGCAGTACTGACAGTGTCAGGAACACTGAAGCTTTCTTT

clone size: .
V gene: TRBV25-1
J gene: TRBJ1-5
D gene: .
CDR3 protein: CASSQGNQPQHF
CDR3 DNA: TGTGCCAGCAGCCAGGGTAATCAGCCCCAGCATTTT

clone size: .
V gene: TRBV28
J gene: TRBJ1-4
D gene: TRBD1
CDR3 protein: CASSLGDREVFF
CDR3 DNA: TGTGCCAGCAGCCTCGGGGACAGGGAGGTGTTTTTT

clone size: .
V gene: TRBV19
J gene: TRBJ1-2
D gene: TRBD1
CDR3 protein: CASSRDRGTLNYGYTF
CDR3 DNA: TGTGCCAGTAGCAGGGACAGGGGGACACTTAACTATGGCTACACCTTC

clone size: .
V gene: TRBV18
J gene: TRBJ1-2
D gene: .
CDR3 protein: CASSLVRDGYTF
CDR3 DNA: TGTGCCAGCTCACTCGTTCGGGATGGCTACACCTTC

clone size: .
V gene: TRBV30
J gene: TRBJ2-7
D gene: .
CDR3 protein: CAWSVAGVGDKQYF
CDR3 DNA: TGTGCCTGGAGTGTGGCTGGTGTAGGTGACAAGCAGTACTTC

clone size: .
V gene: TRBV3-1/TRBV3-2
J gene: TRBJ1-2
D gene: TRBD1
CDR3 protein: CASSAIGDRADGYTF
CDR3 DNA: TGTGCCAGCAGCGCTATCGGGGACAGGGCGGACGGCTACACCTTC

clone size: .
V gene: TRBV2
J gene: TRBJ1-2
D gene: TRBD1
CDR3 protein: CASSGQGVGGYTF
CDR3 DNA: TGTGCCAGCAGCGGACAGGGGGTCGGGGGCTACACCTTC

clone size: .
V gene: TRBV3-1/TRBV3-2
J gene: TRBJ2-1
D gene: TRBD2
CDR3 protein: CASSQDVSGGPGYNEQFF
CDR3 DNA: TGTGCCAGCAGCCAAGATGTTAGCGGGGGGCCTGGATACAATGAGCAGTTCTTC

clone size: .
V gene: TRBV12-5
J gene: TRBJ1-1
D gene: .
CDR3 protein: CASGRQGNTEAFF
CDR3 DNA: TGTGCTAGTGGAAGGCAGGGAAACACTGAAGCTTTCTTT

clone size: .
V gene: TRBV6-6
J gene: TRBJ2-7
D gene: .
CDR3 protein: CASGPTGDGFYEQYF
CDR3 DNA: TGTGCCAGCGGGCCGACGGGGGATGGTTTCTACGAGCAGTACTTC

clone size: .
V gene: TRBV30
J gene: TRBJ2-7
D gene: .
CDR3 protein: CAWSPVPYSYEQYF
CDR3 DNA: TGTGCCTGGAGCCCGGTGCCTTACTCCTACGAGCAGTACTTC

clone size: .
V gene: TRBV30
J gene: TRBJ1-6
D gene: TRBD1
CDR3 protein: CAWGTGTGDSPLHF
CDR3 DNA: TGTGCCTGGGGGACTGGGACAGGGGATTCACCCCTCCACTTT

clone size: .
V gene: TRBV28
J gene: TRBJ2-2
D gene: .
CDR3 protein: CASGLNTGELFF
CDR3 DNA: TGTGCCAGTGGGCTTAACACCGGGGAGCTGTTTTTT

clone size: .
V gene: TRBV5-4
J gene: TRBJ2-7
D gene: TRBD1
CDR3 protein: CASSLVRQGLTYEQYF
CDR3 DNA: TGTGCCAGCAGCTTGGTTAGACAGGGATTAACCTACGAGCAGTACTTC

clone size: .
V gene: TRBV28
J gene: TRBJ1-2
D gene: .
CDR3 protein: CASSSTAPYGYTF
CDR3 DNA: TGTGCCAGCAGTTCTACAGCCCCCTATGGCTACACCTTC

clone size: .
V gene: TRBV5-1
J gene: TRBJ1-2
D gene: TRBD1
CDR3 protein: CASSDGTVTNYGYTF
CDR3 DNA: TGCGCCAGCAGCGACGGGACAGTTACTAACTATGGCTACACCTTC

clone size: .
V gene: TRBV27
J gene: TRBJ1-5
D gene: .
CDR3 protein: CASSFSGNSNQPQHF
CDR3 DNA: TGTGCCAGCAGTTTCTCAGGGAATAGCAATCAGCCCCAGCATTTT

clone size: .
V gene: TRBV27
J gene: TRBJ2-7
D gene: .
CDR3 protein: CASSSRGLLRGQYF
CDR3 DNA: TGTGCCAGCAGTTCGCGGGGCTTGCTACGAGGACAGTACTTC